This TCR beta chain was observed in a study of T cell repertoires in cytomegalovirus infection. Study context: It can be stated that public TCR beta signatures indicated CMV infection as well as a matching HLA type.

V dropped 7 bases and J dropped 0 bases, with 13 bases sitting between them. There are 14 residues in the CDR3. Germline V gene sequence: CDR1 DFQATT, CDR2 SNEGSKA (reference sequence). TCRdb itself ran the reads through MiXCR, one entry per CDR3 protein. The sample carries nearly 450,000 distinct CDR3 sequences, roughly 31% recorded once. The clonotype comes from a human donor in good health (CMV status not recorded). Some clones in this sample may be carry-over from other donors' samples. The sample consisted of PBMCs. The rearrangement uses TRBV20-1 and TRBJ2-4; D gene uncertain. In nucleotides, the CDR3 is TGCAGTGTTTTCGATTCCCTAGCCAAAAACATTCAGTACTTC. Translating gives CSVFDSLAKNIQYF.